Listed below are T cell receptor beta chains from one sample, sequenced in a study of cytotoxic CD8 clonotypes in ibrutinib-treated CLL. The table came from immunoSEQ multiplex PCR; TCRdb's copy has only in-frame clones and leaves some out. The sample has 150,000 or so clones; over 75% are singletons. Sequences were derived from PBMCs, sampled after 36 months of ibrutinib treatment. The receptors shown here come from a human donor with chronic lymphocytic leukemia. Each CDR3 is given with its conserved first and last residue. Fields, in order: V gene, D gene, J gene, clone size, CDR3 protein, CDR3 DNA. The D gene is left open where the match is weak. Clone size is stated in some rows and not others, as once, few, many or a class when expanded.

TRBV2	TRBD2	TRBJ2-5	NA	CASRIAGGVETQYF	TGTGCCAGCAGAATAGCGGGAGGGGTGGAGACCCAGTACTTC
TRBV5-6	NA	TRBJ1-4	NA	CASSSTENEKLFF	TGTGCCAGCAGCTCGACAGAGAATGAAAAACTGTTTTTT
TRBV6-9	NA	TRBJ1-2	NA	CASSRLGRAHYGYTF	TGTGCCAGCAGTCGGTTAGGCAGGGCGCACTATGGCTACACCTTC
TRBV18	NA	TRBJ1-1	NA	CASSPPTRVNTEAFF	TGTGCCAGCTCACCACCCACCAGGGTGAACACTGAAGCTTTCTTT
TRBV11-2	TRBD1	TRBJ1-2	NA	CASSLGGTGGRANYGYTF	TGTGCCAGCAGCTTAGGTGGGACAGGGGGCCGAGCTAACTATGGCTACACCTTC
TRBV15	TRBD1	TRBJ2-1	NA	CATSRTGGNEQFF	TGTGCCACCAGCAGAACAGGGGGCAATGAGCAGTTCTTC
TRBV5-1	NA	TRBJ1-4	NA	CASSLGYGSEKLFF	TGCGCCAGCAGCTTGGGGTATGGATCCGAAAAACTGTTTTTT
TRBV28	NA	TRBJ2-7	NA	CASRPPAVGEQYF	TGTGCCAGCAGACCACCCGCCGTCGGCGAGCAGTACTTC
TRBV27	NA	TRBJ2-7	NA	CASSLLGNTYEQYF	TGTGCCAGCAGTTTATTGGGGAACACCTACGAGCAGTACTTC
TRBV18	NA	TRBJ1-1	NA	CASSPGGRTEAFF	TGTGCCAGCTCACCGGGGGGGCGTACTGAAGCTTTCTTT
TRBV5-6	NA	TRBJ2-7	once	CASSLVAGSEQYF	TGTGCCAGCAGCTTGGTGGCGGGCTCCGAGCAGTACTTC
TRBV7-9	NA	TRBJ1-4	NA	CASSLGGPVNEKLFF	TGTGCCAGCAGCTTAGGGGGTCCGGTTAATGAAAAACTGTTTTTT
TRBV18	NA	TRBJ1-1	NA	CASSSDARAEAFF	TGTGCCAGCTCATCGGACGCCCGCGCTGAAGCTTTCTTT
TRBV5-1	TRBD1	TRBJ2-7	NA	CASSDRDRGSYEQYF	TGCGCCAGCAGCGACCGGGACAGGGGGTCCTACGAGCAGTACTTC
TRBV18	TRBD1	TRBJ1-2	NA	CASSPWTGGNYGYTF	TGTGCCAGCTCACCCTGGACAGGGGGTAACTATGGCTACACCTTC
TRBV27	NA	TRBJ2-7	once	CASSLSGLVTYEQYF	TGTGCCAGCAGTTTATCCGGGCTAGTGACCTACGAGCAGTACTTC
TRBV5-1	NA	TRBJ2-5	NA	CASIAEVGAETQYF	TGCGCCAGCATCGCCGAAGTGGGCGCAGAGACCCAGTACTTC
TRBV11-3	TRBD1	TRBJ2-1	NA	CASSLSGTGGYNEQFF	TGTGCCAGCAGCTTATCCGGGACAGGGGGCTACAATGAGCAGTTCTTC
TRBV5-4	TRBD2	TRBJ2-5	NA	CASSSTSGTLETQYF	TGTGCCAGCAGCTCGACTAGCGGGACGTTAGAGACCCAGTACTTC
TRBV6-1	NA	TRBJ2-7	NA	CASRLTNYEQYF	TGTGCCAGCAGATTAACCAACTACGAGCAGTACTTC
TRBV6-1	NA	TRBJ2-7	NA	CASSERQEQYF	TGTGCCAGCAGTGAGCGACAGGAGCAGTACTTC
TRBV7-2	TRBD2	TRBJ2-5	NA	CASSSGTSGGGETQYF	TGTGCCAGCAGCTCTGGGACTAGCGGGGGTGGGGAGACCCAGTACTTC
TRBV2	TRBD1	TRBJ1-2	NA	CASSDPDRGSIVNYGYTF	TGTGCCAGCAGTGACCCGGACAGGGGTTCAATTGTCAACTATGGCTACACCTTC
TRBV5-4	TRBD1	TRBJ2-7	NA	CASSWTGTGEQYF	TGTGCCAGCAGCTGGACAGGTACGGGCGAGCAGTACTTC
TRBV4-1	TRBD1	TRBJ2-7	NA	CASSQGDSSYEQYF	TGCGCCAGCAGCCAAGGGGACAGTTCCTACGAGCAGTACTTC
TRBV6-1	NA	TRBJ2-7	NA	CASSESGQSEQYF	TGTGCCAGCAGTGAATCCGGACAGTCCGAGCAGTACTTC
TRBV5-1	NA	TRBJ1-4	NA	CASSLRGGPNEKLFF	TGCGCCAGCAGCTTGCGAGGGGGACCTAATGAAAAACTGTTTTTT
TRBV2	NA	TRBJ2-7	NA	CASRPRGNEQYF	TGTGCCAGCAGGCCACGCGGCAACGAGCAGTACTTC
TRBV5-1	NA	TRBJ1-1	few	CASSLGPGPDTEAFF	TGCGCCAGCAGCTTGGGGCCGGGCCCGGACACTGAAGCTTTCTTT
TRBV18	NA	TRBJ2-6	NA	CASSQVSGANVLTF	TGTGCCAGCTCCCAAGTCTCTGGGGCCAACGTCCTGACTTTC
TRBV14	NA	TRBJ2-7	NA	CASSHGTGWGPLEQYF	TGTGCCAGCAGCCACGGGACCGGGTGGGGGCCTCTCGAGCAGTACTTC
TRBV27	NA	TRBJ2-7	NA	CASSLSQGNIFYEQYF	TGTGCCAGCAGTTTAAGTCAGGGTAATATTTTCTACGAGCAGTACTTC
TRBV10-3	NA	TRBJ2-4	NA	CAISERQIIPYIAKNIQYF	TGTGCCATCAGTGAAAGACAGATCATTCCTTATATAGCCAAAAACATTCAGTACTTC
TRBV7-9	TRBD2	TRBJ2-7	NA	CASSPGLAGGYEQYF	TGTGCCAGCAGCCCCGGACTAGCCGGAGGCTACGAGCAGTACTTC
TRBV18	TRBD1	TRBJ1-3	NA	CASSPGTGPGNTIYF	TGTGCCAGCTCACCGGGGACAGGGCCTGGAAACACCATATATTTT
TRBV25-1	TRBD1	TRBJ2-1	NA	CASSGQGVGSYNEQFF	TGTGCCAGCAGTGGACAGGGAGTTGGCTCCTACAATGAGCAGTTCTTC
TRBV5-8	NA	TRBJ1-4	NA	CASSLRQGGEKLFF	TGTGCCAGCAGCTTGCGGCAGGGAGGTGAAAAACTGTTTTTT
TRBV6-6	NA	TRBJ2-5	NA	CASSYSRGAGETQYF	TGTGCCAGCAGTTACTCGAGGGGGGCTGGGGAGACCCAGTACTTC
TRBV30	NA	TRBJ2-7	NA	CAWRLTGRSYEQYF	TGTGCCTGGAGGCTGACAGGACGTTCCTACGAGCAGTACTTC
TRBV6-5	TRBD2	TRBJ2-1	NA	CASSYSSGRRDNEQFF	TGTGCCAGCAGTTACTCTAGCGGGAGGCGTGACAATGAGCAGTTCTTC
TRBV29-1	NA	TRBJ2-7	NA	CSAKTQGYYEQYF	TGCAGCGCCAAAACCCAGGGCTACTACGAGCAGTACTTC
TRBV5-4	NA	TRBJ2-5	NA	CASSFFSEETQYF	TGTGCCAGCAGCTTTTTCTCCGAGGAGACCCAGTACTTC
TRBV6-5	NA	TRBJ2-7	NA	CASSYSSPAYEQYF	TGTGCCAGCAGTTACTCGTCGCCAGCCTACGAGCAGTACTTC
TRBV2	NA	TRBJ1-5	NA	CASSEQGTNQPQHF	TGTGCCAGCAGTGAACAGGGTACCAATCAGCCCCAGCATTTT